This section outlines one TCR beta chain sequence together with its context. Germline V gene lookup returns CDR1 SGHDT and CDR2 YYEEEE. This CDR3 comprises 13 residues. Trimming took 0 bases from V and 0 from J, leaving 1 base between them. The sample belongs to a study of T cell responses to AZD1222 COVID-19 vaccine. Sequencing used immunoSEQ multiplex PCR; TCRdb keeps in-frame clones, though not all of them. The sample contains over 150,000 clones, roughly 92% of which appear only once. The origin of this receptor is an adult who received the AZD1222 COVID-19 vaccine. The chain couples TRBV5-6 to TRBJ1-3; no firm D call. The starting material was peripheral blood, obtained 28 days after the second AZD1222 dose. CDR3 sequence: CASSLDSGNTIYF. In DNA, the CDR3 is TGTGCCAGCAGCTTGGACTCTGGAAACACCATATATTTT.